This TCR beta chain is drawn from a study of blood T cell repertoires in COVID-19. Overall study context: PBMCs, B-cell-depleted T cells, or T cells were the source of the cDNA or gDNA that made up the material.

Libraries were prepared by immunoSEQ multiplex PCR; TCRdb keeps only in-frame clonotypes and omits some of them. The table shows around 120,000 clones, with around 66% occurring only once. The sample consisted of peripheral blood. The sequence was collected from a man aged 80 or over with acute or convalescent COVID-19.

The CDR3 reads CSVALGTGDQPQHF. CDR3 in DNA: TGCAGCGTCGCTCTGGGGACAGGTGATCAGCCCCAGCATTTT. This rearrangement joins TRBV29-1 to TRBJ1-5, with 8 bases lining up with TRBD1. The germline CDR1 and CDR2 sequences are SQVTM and ANQGSEA. This CDR3 is built from 14 residues. The V gene end was trimmed by 6 bases and the J gene end by 5 bases; junction bases not matched to a gene: 9.